This record concerns one T cell receptor (beta chain) sequence. As yet, its antigen is unknown. The CDR3 is 19 amino acids. Per germline, CDR1 LNHNV and CDR2 YYDKDF (reference sequence). The V gene lost 6 bases and the J gene lost 0 bases, with 24 bases spanning the gap. Produced via immunoSEQ multiplex PCR; TCRdb's table is partial and in-frame only. The sample yields about 990,000 clones, around three quarters seen once. This sample was included in a study of shared clonotypes between healthy human individuals. Study conclusions and caveats: When compared with the clonotypes that were shared by all four sorted-subset donors, the non-shared clonotypes turned out to have lower generation probabilities. The authors expected sequencing depth to affect clonotype sharing among donors.

The sequence was collected from a man younger than 35 in good health. Some clones in this sample may be carry-over from other donors' samples. Material: memory CD4+ T cells from PBMCs. Noted subset: CD45RA-negative fraction. This sequence joins TRBV15 and TRBJ1-3, with D possibly matching TRBD1 (5 bases). The CDR3 region is CATSNDQTGGTLSGNTIYF. The CDR3 nucleotides are TGTGCCACCAGTAACGATCAGACGGGAGGGACTCTCTCTGGAAACACCATATATTTT.